This T cell receptor beta chain originates from a study of blood T cell repertoires in COVID-19. Study information: Both acute and convalescent COVID-19 samples were obtained from the United States, Italy and Spain. T cells, B-cell-depleted T cells, or PBMCs supplied cDNA or gDNA.

Original handling: Researchers report that nucleated cell counts were estimated from reference gene primer amplification. Produced via immunoSEQ multiplex PCR; TCRdb's table is partial and in-frame only. V and J calls and clone size are given by that table; D and trimming were obtained from the DNA. The sample holds 300,000 to 350,000 clones; over 85% are singletons and the top ten take about a tenth. This CDR3 is built from 15 residues. Germline V gene data show CDR1 as MNHEY and CDR2 as SVGAGI. Trimming cost V 7 bases and J 2 bases, with 17 bases left between them. Recovered status applied to Cohort 3 donors who had two consecutive negative PCRs. It also applied to those with clearance or with symptom resolution.

V is TRBV6-5 and J is TRBJ1-2, with a weak D call TRBD1 (6 bases). Source material: PBMCs or T cells enriched from blood (not recorded which). This TCR was sampled from a woman in her 30s who had recovered from COVID-19. The CDR3 here is CASMDGEQGNYGYTF. The CDR3 DNA follows: TGTGCCAGCATGGACGGCGAACAGGGAAACTATGGCTACACCTTC.